In its sample, the clone carrying this TCR beta chain was seen many times. Its specificity is not known. The CDR3 contains 14 residues. Trimming shortened V by 4 bases and J by 5 bases, and 14 bases separated the two germline ends. Germline V gene data show CDR1 as LGHNA and CDR2 as YSLEER. The sample originates from a study of early T cells in non-severe SARS-CoV-2 infection. TCRdb re-derived calls from the 5' RACE reads in MiXCR, one entry per CDR3 protein. The sample consists of tens of thousands of distinct CDR3 sequences, approximately 9% of them appearing once. Study outcomes and limitations: Private and CD4 specificities were missed by VDJdb matching, which favored anti-spike CD8 responses.

The receptor comes from an adult who was a healthcare worker with PCR-confirmed SARS-CoV-2 infection or an uninfected control (not recorded which). The sequenced material came from whole blood. This chain joins TRBV4-3 and TRBJ1-1, with a tentative D call TRBD1 (5 bases). The CDR3 protein is CASSRTKAGTEAFF. CDR3 nucleotides: TGCGCCAGCAGCCGGACAAAGGCGGGGACTGAAGCTTTCTTT.